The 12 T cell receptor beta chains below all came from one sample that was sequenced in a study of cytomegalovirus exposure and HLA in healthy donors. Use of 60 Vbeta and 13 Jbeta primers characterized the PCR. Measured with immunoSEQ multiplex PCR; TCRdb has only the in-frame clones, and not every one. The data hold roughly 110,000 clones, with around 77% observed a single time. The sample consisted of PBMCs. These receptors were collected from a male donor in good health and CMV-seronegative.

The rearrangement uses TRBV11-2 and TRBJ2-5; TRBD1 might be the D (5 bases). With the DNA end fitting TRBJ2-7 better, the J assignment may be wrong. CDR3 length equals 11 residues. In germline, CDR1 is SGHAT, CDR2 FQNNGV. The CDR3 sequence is CASSSGIEQYF. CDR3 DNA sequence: TGTGCCAGCAGCTCAGGGATCGAGCAGTACTTC.

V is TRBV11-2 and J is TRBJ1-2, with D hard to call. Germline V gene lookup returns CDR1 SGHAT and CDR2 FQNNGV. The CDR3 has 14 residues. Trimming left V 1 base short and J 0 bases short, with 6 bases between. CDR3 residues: CASSLGRPNYGYTF. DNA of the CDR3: TGTGCCAGCAGCTTAGGGAGACCTAACTATGGCTACACCTTC. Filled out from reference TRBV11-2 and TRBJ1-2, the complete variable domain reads EAGVAQSPRYKIIEKRQSVAFWCNPISGHATLYWYQQILGQGPKLLIQFQNNGVVDDSQLPKDRFSAERLKGVDSTLKIQPAKLEDSAVYLCASSLGRPNYGYTFGSGTRLTVV.

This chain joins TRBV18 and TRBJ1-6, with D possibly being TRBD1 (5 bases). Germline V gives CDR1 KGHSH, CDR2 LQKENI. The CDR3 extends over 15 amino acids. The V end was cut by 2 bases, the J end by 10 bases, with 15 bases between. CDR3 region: CASSPNTGKGSPLHF. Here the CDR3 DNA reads TGTGCCAGCTCACCAAATACAGGCAAAGGATCACCCCTCCACTTT.

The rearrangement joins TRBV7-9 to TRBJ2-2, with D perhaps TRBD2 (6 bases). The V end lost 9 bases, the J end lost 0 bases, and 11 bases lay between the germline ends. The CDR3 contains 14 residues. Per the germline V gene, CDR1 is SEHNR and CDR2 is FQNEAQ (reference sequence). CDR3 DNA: TGTGCCAGTAGGGGAGGATCGAACACCGGGGAGCTGTTTTTT. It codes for CASRGGSNTGELFF.

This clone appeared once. The CDR3 spells CASSRLVQQSYNEQFF. The CDR3 coding sequence is TGCGCCAGCAGCCGGCTGGTACAGCAGTCCTACAATGAGCAGTTCTTC. The chain combines TRBV4-1 with TRBJ2-1, with D unresolved. With 4 bases removed from V and 1 base from J, the gap between germline ends came to 14 bases. This CDR3 is 16 amino acids long. Germline V lookup: CDR1 MGHRA, CDR2 YSYEKL.

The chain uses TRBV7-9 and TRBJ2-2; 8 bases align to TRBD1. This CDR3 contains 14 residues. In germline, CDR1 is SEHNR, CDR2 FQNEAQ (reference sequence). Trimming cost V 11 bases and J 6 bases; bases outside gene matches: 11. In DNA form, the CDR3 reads TGTGCCGGAAGGACAGGGTCGGATGCCGGGGAGCTGTTTTTT. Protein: CAGRTGSDAGELFF.

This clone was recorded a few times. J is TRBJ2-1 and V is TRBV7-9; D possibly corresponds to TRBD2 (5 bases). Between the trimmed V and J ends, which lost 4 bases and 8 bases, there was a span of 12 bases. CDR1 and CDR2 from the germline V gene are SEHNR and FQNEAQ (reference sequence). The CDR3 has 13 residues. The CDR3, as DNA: TGTGCCAGCAGCTGGACCACTAGAGATGAGCAGTTCTTC. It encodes CASSWTTRDEQFF.

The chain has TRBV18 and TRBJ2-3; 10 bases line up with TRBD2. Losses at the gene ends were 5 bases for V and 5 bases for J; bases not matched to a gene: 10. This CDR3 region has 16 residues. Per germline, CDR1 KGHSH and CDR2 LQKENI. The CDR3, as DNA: TGTGCCAGCTCAACTCAAGCGGGAGGGCCAGGAGATACGCAGTATTTT. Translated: CASSTQAGGPGDTQYF.

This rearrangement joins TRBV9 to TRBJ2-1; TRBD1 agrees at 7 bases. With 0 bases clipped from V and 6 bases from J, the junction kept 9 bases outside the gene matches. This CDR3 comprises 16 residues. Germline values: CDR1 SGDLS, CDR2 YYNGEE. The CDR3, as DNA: TGTGCCAGCAGCGTAGTGGGGGACAGTTCCCTCAATGAGCAGTTCTTC. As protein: CASSVVGDSSLNEQFF.

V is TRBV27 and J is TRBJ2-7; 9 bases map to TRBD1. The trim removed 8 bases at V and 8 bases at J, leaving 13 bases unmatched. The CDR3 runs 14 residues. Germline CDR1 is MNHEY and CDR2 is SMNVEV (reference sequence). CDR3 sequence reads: CASGTGTGSVKQYF. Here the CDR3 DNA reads TGTGCCAGCGGTACCGGGACAGGGAGCGTCAAGCAGTACTTC.

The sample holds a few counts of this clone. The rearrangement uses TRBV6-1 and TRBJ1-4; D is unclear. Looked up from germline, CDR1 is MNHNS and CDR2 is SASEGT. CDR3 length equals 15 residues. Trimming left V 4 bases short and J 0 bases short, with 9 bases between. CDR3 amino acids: CASSGPGSTNEKLFF. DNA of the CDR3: TGTGCCAGCAGTGGTCCAGGATCAACTAATGAAAAACTGTTTTTT.

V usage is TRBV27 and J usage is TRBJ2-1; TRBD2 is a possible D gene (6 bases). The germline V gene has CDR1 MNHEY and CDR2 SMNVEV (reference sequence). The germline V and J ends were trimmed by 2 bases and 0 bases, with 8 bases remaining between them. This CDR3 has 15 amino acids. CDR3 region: CASSLAGSSYNEQFF. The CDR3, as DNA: TGTGCCAGCAGTTTAGCGGGAAGCTCCTACAATGAGCAGTTCTTC.